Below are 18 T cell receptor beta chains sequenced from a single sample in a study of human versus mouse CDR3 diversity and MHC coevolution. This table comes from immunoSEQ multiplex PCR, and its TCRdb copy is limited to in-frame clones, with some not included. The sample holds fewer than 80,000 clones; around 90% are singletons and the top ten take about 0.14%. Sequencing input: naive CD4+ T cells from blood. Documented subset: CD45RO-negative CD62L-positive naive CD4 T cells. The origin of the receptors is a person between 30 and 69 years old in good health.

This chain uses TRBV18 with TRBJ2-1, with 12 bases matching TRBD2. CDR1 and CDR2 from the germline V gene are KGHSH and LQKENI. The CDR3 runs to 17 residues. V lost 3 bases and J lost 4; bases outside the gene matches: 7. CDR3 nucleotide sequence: TGTGCCAGCTCACCGCCCGTAGGGACTAGCGGGTACAATGAGCAGTTCTTC. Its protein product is CASSPPVGTSGYNEQFF.

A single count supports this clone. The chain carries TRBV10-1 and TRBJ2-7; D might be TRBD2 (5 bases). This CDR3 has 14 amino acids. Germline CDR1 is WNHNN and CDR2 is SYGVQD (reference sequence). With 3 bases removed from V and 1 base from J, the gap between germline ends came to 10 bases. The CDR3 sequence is CASSDREGSYEQYF. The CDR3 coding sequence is TGCGCCAGCAGTGATCGCGAGGGTTCCTACGAGCAGTACTTC.

CDR3 coding DNA: TGTGCCAGCAGCTCCTACAGCGGGAGGGCATTGAACACCGGGGAGCTGTTTTTT. It is translated as CASSSYSGRALNTGELFF. The rearrangement uses TRBV11-2 and TRBJ2-2; 10 bases map to TRBD2. This CDR3 has 18 residues. The ends lost 4 bases at V and 1 base at J; junction bases unmatched: 9. CDR1 SGHAT and CDR2 FQNNGV come from the germline V gene.

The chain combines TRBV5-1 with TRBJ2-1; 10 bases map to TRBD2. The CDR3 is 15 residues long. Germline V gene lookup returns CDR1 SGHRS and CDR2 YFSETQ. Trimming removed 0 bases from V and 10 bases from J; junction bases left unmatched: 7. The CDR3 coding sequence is TGCGCCAGCAGCTTGGATCCAGCGGGGGGGCTCGAGCAGTTCTTC. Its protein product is CASSLDPAGGLEQFF.

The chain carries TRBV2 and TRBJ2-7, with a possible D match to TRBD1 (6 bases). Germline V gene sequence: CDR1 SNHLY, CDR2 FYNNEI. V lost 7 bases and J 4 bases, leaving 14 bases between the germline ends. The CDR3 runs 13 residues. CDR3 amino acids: CASTLDREYEQYF. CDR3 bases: TGTGCCAGCACCTTGGACAGAGAGTACGAGCAGTACTTC.

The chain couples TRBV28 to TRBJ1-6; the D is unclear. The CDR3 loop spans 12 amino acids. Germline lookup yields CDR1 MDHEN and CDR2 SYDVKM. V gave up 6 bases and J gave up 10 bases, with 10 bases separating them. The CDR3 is CASREQESPLHF. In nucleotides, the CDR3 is TGTGCCAGCAGGGAGCAAGAATCACCCCTCCACTTT.

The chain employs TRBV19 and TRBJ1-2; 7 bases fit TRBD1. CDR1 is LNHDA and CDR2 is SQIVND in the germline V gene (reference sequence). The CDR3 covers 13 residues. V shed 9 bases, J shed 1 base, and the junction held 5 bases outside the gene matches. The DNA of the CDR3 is TGTGCCAGCCTAGGGACAGATAACTATGGCTACACCTTC. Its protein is CASLGTDNYGYTF.

In DNA, the CDR3 is TGTGCCAGCAGGAGACAGGGGTCGTCTGAAGCTTTCTTT. Translation gives CASRRQGSSEAFF. The rearrangement uses TRBV5-8 and TRBJ1-1, with 8 bases lining up with TRBD1. The germline gives CDR1 SGHTS, CDR2 YDEGEE. The V and J ends lost 5 bases and 6 bases, in that order; junction bases with no gene match: 6. The CDR3 has 13 residues.

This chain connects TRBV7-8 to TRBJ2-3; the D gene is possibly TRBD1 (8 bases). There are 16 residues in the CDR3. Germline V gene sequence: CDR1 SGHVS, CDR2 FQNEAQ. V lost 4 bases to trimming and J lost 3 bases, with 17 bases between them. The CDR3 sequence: CASSSRTGRGTDTQYF. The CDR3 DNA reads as TGTGCCAGCAGCTCACGGACAGGGCGGGGGACAGATACGCAGTATTTT. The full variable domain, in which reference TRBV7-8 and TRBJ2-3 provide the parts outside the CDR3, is GAGVSQSPRYKVAKRGQDVALRCDPISGHVSLFWYQQALGQGPEFLTYFQNEAQLDKSGLPSDRFFAERPEGSVSTLKIQRTQQEDSAVYLCASSSRTGRGTDTQYFGPGTRLTVL.

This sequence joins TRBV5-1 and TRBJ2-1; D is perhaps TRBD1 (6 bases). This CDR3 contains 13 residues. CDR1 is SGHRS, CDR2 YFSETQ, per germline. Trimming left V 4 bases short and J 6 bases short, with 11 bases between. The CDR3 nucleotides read TGCGCCAGCAGCGGGCCGGACAGCAATGAGCAGTTCTTC. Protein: CASSGPDSNEQFF.

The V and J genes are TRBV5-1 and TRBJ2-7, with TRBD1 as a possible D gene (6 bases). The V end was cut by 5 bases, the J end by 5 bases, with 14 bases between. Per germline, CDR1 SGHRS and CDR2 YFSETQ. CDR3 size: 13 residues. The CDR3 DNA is TGCGCCAGCAGTCAACAGGGCCTTGACGAGCAGTACTTC. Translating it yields CASSQQGLDEQYF.

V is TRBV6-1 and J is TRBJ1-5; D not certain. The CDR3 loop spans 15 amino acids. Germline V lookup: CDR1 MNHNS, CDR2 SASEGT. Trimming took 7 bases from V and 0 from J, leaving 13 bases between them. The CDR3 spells CASTSLGSSNQPQHF. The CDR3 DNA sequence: TGTGCCAGCACTTCTTTGGGGAGTAGCAATCAGCCCCAGCATTTT.

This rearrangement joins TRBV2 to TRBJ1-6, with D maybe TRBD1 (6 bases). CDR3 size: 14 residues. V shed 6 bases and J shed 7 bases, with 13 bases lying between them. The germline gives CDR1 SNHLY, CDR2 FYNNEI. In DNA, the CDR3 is TGTGCCAGCAGCGACAGGCTAGGAAATTCACCCCTCCACTTT. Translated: CASSDRLGNSPLHF.

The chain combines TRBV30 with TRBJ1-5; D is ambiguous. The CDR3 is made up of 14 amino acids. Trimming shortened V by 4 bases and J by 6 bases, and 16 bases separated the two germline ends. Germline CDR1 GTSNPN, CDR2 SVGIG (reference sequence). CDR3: CAWTSSDGSQPQHF. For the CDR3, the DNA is TGTGCCTGGACCTCAAGCGATGGGAGTCAGCCCCAGCATTTT.

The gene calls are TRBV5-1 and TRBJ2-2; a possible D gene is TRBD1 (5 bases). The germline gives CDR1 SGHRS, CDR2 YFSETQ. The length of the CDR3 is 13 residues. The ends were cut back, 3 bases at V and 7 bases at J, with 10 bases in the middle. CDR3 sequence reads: CASSSRVGGELFF. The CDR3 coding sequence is TGCGCCAGCAGCTCCAGGGTAGGCGGGGAGCTGTTTTTT.

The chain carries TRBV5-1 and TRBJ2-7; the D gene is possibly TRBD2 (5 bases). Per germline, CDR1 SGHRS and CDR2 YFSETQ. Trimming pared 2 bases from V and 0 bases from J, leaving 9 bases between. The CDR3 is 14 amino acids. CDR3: CASSLMGSSYEQYF. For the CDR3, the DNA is TGCGCCAGCAGCTTAATGGGGAGCTCCTACGAGCAGTACTTC.

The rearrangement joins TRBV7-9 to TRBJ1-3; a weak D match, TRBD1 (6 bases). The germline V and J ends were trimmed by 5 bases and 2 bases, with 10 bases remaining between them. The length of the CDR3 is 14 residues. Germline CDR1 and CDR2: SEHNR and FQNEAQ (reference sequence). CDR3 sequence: CASSPRQAGNTIYF. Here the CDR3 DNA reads TGTGCCAGCAGCCCCCGACAGGCTGGAAACACCATATATTTT.

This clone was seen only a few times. CDR3 residues: CAISATSGGPYEQYF. The CDR3 DNA follows: TGTGCCATCAGCGCTACTAGCGGGGGACCCTACGAGCAGTACTTC. The chain has TRBV10-3 and TRBJ2-7, with 11 nucleotides matching TRBD2. CDR3 size: 15 residues. CDR1 is ENHRY, CDR2 SYGVKD, per germline. Losses at the gene ends were 6 bases for V and 2 bases for J; bases not matched to a gene: 6.